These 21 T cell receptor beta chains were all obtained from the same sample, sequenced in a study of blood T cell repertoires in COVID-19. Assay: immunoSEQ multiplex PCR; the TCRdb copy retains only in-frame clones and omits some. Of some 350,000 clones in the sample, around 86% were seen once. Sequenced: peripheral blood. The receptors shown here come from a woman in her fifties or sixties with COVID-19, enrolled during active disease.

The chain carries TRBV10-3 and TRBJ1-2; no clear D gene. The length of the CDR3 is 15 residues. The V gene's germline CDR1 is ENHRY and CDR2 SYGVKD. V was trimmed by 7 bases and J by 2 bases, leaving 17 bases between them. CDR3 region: CAITAMGGFNYGYTF. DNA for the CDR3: TGTGCCATCACCGCCATGGGAGGGTTCAACTATGGCTACACCTTC.

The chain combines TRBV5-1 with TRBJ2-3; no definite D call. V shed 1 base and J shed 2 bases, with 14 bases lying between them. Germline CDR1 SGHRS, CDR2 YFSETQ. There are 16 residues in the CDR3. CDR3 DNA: TGCGCCAGCAGCTTGCAGCTAGTCTCGGCCACAGATACGCAGTATTTT. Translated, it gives CASSLQLVSATDTQYF.

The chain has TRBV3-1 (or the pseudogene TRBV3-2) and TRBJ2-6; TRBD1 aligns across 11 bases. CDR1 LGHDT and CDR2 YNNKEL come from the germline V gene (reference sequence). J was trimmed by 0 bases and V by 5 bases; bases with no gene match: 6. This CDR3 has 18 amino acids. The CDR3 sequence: CASSLPGTGGSGANVLTF. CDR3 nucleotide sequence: TGTGCCAGCAGCTTACCCGGGACAGGGGGCTCTGGGGCCAACGTCCTGACTTTC.

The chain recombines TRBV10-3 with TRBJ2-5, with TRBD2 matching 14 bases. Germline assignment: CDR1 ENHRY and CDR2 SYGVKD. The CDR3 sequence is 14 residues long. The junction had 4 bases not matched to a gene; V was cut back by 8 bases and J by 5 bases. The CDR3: CAIGTSGSRETQYF. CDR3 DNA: TGTGCCATCGGGACTAGCGGGAGTCGGGAGACCCAGTACTTC.

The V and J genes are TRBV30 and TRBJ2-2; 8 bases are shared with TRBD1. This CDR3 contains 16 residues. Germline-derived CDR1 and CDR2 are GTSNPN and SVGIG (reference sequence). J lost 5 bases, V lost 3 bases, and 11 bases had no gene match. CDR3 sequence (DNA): TGTGCCTGGAGCCTGTGGACAGGGTCGGCAACCGGGGAGCTGTTTTTT. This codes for CAWSLWTGSATGELFF.

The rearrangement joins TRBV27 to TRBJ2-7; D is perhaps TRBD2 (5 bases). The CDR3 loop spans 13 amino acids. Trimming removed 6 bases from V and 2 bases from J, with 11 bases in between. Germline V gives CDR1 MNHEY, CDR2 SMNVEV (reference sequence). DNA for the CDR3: TGTGCCAGCAGGAGGGCAGACCCCTACGAGCAGTACTTC. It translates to CASRRADPYEQYF.

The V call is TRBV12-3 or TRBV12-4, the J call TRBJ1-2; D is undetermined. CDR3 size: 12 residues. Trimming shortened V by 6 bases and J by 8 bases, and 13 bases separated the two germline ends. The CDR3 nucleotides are TGTGCCAGCAGACGCTCGGGCGGGGGCTACACCTTC. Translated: CASRRSGGGYTF.

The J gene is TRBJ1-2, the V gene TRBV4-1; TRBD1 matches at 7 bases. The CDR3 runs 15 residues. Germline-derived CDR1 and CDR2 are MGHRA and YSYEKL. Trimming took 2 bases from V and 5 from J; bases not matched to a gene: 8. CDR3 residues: CASSQIGGAGYGYTF. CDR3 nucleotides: TGCGCCAGCAGCCAAATAGGGGGCGCGGGGTATGGCTACACCTTC.

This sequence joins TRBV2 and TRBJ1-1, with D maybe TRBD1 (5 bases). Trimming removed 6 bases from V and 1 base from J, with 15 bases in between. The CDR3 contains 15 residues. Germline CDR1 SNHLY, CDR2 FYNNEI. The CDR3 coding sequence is TGTGCCAGCAGCACTATGTGGGGCGCGAACACTGAAGCTTTCTTT. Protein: CASSTMWGANTEAFF.

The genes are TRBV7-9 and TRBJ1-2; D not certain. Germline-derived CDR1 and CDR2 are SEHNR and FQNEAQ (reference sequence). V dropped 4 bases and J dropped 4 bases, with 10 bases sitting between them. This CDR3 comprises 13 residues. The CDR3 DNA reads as TGTGCCAGCAGCTCAGTTTCCCCCTATGGCTACACCTTC. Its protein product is CASSSVSPYGYTF.

The CDR3: CASSVTAGTNTGELFF. DNA for the CDR3: TGTGCCAGCAGCGTCACAGCGGGGACGAACACCGGGGAGCTGTTTTTT. The gene calls are TRBV9 and TRBJ2-2; 7 bases fit TRBD2. Germline V gene sequence: CDR1 SGDLS, CDR2 YYNGEE. V lost 2 bases to trimming and J lost 0 bases; unmatched junction nucleotides: 4. CDR3 length: 16 residues.

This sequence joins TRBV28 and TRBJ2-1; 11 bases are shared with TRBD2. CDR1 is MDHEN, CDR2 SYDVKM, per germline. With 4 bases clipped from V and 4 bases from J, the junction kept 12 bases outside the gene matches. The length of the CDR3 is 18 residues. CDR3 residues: CASSSWGGGTSGYNEQFF. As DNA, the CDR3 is TGTGCCAGCAGTTCCTGGGGGGGAGGGACTAGCGGATACAATGAGCAGTTCTTC.

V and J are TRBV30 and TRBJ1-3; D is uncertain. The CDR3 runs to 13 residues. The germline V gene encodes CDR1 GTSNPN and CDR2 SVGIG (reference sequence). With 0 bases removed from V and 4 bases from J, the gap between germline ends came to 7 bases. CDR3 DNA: TGTGCCTGGAGTGTTGGCACGGGAAACACCATATATTTT. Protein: CAWSVGTGNTIYF.

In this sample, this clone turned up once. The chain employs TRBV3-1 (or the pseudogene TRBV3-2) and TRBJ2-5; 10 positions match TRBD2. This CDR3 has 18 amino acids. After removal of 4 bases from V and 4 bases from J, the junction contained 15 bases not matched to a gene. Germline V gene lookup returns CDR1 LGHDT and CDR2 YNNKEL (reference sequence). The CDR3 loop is CASSPPPGLAGAGETQYF. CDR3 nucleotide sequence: TGTGCCAGCAGCCCTCCCCCGGGTCTAGCGGGAGCTGGAGAGACCCAGTACTTC.

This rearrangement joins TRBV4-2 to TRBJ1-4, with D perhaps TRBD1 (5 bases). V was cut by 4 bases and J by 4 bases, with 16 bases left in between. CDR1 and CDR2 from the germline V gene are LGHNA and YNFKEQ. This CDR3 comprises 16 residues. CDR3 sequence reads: CASSLGGGTNNEKLFF. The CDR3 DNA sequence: TGTGCCAGCAGCCTCGGGGGGGGAACGAATAATGAAAAACTGTTTTTT.

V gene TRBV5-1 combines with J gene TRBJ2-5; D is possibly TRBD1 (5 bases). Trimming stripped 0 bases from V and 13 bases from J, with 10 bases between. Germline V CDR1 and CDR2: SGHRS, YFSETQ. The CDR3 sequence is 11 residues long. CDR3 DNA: TGCGCCAGCAGCTTGGGGCAGGGTTTGTACTTC. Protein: CASSLGQGLYF. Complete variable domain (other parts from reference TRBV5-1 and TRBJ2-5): KAGVTQTPRYLIKTRGQQVTLSCSPISGHRSVSWYQQTPGQGLQFLFEYFSETQRNKGNFPGRFSGRQFSNSRSEMNVSTLELGDSALYLCASSLGQGLYFGPGTRLLVL.

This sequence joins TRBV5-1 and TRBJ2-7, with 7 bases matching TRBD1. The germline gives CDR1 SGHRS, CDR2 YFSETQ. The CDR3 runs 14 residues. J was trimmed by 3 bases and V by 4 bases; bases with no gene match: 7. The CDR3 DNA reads TGCGCCAGCAGCCCCCAGGGACAGCTCTACGAGCAGTACTTC. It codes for CASSPQGQLYEQYF.

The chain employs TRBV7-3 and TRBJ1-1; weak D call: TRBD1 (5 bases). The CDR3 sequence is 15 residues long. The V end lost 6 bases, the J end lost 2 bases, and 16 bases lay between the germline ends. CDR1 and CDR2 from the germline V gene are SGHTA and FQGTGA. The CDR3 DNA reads TGTGCCAGCAGTTCAAAAGGGGCTCTTAACACTGAAGCTTTCTTT. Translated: CASSSKGALNTEAFF.

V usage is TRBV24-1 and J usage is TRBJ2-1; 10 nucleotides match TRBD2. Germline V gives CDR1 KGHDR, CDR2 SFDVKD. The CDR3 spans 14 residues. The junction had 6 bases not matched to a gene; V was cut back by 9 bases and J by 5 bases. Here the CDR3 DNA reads TGTGCCACCCGCTCTAGCGGGAGCGACAATGAGCAGTTCTTC. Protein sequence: CATRSSGSDNEQFF.

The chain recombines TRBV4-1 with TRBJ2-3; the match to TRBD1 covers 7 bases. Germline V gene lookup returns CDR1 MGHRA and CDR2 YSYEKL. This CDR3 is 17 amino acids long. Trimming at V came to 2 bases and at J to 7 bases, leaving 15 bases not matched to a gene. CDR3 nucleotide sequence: TGCGCCAGCAGCCAAATTATGCAGACAGGGAGCTTAAATACGCAGTATTTT. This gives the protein CASSQIMQTGSLNTQYF.

The CDR3 reads CAWSPYVGQGGYGYTF. The CDR3, as DNA: TGTGCCTGGAGTCCGTACGTGGGACAGGGAGGCTATGGCTACACCTTC. The chain couples TRBV30 to TRBJ1-2, with 9 bases that match TRBD1. Germline loops: CDR1 GTSNPN, CDR2 SVGIG (reference sequence). This CDR3 has 16 amino acids. V gave up 2 bases and J gave up 4 bases; unmatched junction bases: 11.